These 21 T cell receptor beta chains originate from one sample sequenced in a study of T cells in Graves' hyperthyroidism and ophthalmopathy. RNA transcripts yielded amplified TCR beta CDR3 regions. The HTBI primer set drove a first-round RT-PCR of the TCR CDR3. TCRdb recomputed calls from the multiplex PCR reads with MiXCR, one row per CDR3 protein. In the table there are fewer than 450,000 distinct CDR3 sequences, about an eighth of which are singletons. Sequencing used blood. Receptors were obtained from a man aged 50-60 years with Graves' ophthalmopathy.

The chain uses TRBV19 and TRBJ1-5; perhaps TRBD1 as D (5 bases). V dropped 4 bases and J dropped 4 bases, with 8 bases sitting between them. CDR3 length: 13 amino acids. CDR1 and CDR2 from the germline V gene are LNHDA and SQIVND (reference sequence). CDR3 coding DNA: TGTGCCAGTAGTAAAGAGGGGAATCAGCCCCAGCATTTT. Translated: CASSKEGNQPQHF. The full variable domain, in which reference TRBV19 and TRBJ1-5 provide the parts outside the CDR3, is DGGITQSPKYLFRKEGQNVTLSCEQNLNHDAMYWYRQDPGQGLRLIYYSQIVNDFQKGDIAEGYSVSREKKESFPLTVTSAQKNPTAFYLCASSKEGNQPQHFGDGTRLSIL.

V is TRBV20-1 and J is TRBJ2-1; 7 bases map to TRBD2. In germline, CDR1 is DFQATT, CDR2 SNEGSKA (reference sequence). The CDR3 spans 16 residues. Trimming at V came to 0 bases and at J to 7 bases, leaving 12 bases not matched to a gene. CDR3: CSARDIVGRFENEQFF. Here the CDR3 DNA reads TGCAGTGCTAGAGATATTGTCGGGAGGTTTGAGAATGAGCAGTTCTTC.

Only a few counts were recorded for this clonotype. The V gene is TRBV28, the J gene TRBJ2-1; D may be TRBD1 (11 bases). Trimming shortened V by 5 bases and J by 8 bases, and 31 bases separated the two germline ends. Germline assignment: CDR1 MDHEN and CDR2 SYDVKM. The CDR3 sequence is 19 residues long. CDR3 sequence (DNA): TGTGCCAGCAGTAGCAGGACAGGGGGCACAAAGCGGGAGGGCTATGAGCAGTTCTTC. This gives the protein CASSSRTGGTKREGYEQFF.

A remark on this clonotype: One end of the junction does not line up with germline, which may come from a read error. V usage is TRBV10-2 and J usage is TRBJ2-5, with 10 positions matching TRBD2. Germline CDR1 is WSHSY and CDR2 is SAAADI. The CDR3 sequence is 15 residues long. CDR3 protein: CASSPFTSGERVLNF. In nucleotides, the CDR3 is TGCGCCAGCAGTCCCTTCACTAGCGGGGAAAGGGTTTTAAACTTC.

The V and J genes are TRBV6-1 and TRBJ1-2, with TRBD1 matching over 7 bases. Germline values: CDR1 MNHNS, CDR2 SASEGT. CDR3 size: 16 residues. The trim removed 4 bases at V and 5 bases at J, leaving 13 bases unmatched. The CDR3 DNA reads TGTGCCAGCAGTGGGATAAATACAGGGGCGCGGTATGGCTACACCTTC. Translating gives CASSGINTGARYGYTF.

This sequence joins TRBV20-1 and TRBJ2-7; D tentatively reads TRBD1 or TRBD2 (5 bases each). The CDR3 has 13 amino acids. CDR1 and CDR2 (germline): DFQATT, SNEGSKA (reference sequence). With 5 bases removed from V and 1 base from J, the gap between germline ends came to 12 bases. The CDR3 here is CSAETGRSYEQYF. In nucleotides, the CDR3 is TGCAGTGCTGAGACGGGACGGTCCTACGAGCAGTACTTC.

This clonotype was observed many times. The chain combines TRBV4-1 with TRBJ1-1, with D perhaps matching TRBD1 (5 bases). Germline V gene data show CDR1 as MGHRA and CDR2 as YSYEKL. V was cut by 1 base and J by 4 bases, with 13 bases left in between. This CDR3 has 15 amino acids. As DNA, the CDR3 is TGCGCCAGCAGCCAAGCCGCCCGGGGCAGCACTGAAGCTTTCTTT. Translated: CASSQAARGSTEAFF.

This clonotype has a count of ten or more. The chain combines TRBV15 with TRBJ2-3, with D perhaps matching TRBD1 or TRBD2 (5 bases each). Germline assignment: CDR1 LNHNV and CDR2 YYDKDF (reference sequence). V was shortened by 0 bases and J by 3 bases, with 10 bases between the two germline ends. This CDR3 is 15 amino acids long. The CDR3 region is CATSRDWDETDTQYF. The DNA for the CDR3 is TGTGCCACCAGCAGAGATTGGGACGAAACAGATACGCAGTATTTT.

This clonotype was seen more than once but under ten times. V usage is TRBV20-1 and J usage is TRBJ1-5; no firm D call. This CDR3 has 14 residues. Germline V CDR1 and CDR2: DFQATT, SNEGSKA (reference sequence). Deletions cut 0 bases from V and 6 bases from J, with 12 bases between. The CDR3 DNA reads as TGCAGTGCTAGAGATATGGACCGGGGTCAGCCCCAGCATTTT. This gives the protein CSARDMDRGQPQHF.

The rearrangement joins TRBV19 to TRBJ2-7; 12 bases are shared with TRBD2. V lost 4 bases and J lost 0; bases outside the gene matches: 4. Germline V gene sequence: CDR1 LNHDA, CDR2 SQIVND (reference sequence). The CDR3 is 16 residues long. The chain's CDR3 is CASSTLTSGSSYEQYF. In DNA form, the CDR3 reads TGTGCCAGTAGTACCCTGACTAGCGGGAGCTCCTACGAGCAGTACTTC.

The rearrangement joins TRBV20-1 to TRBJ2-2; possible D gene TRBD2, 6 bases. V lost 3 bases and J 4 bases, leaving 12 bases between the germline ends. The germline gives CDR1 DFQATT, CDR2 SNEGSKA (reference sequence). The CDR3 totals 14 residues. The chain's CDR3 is CSARGSGGTGELFF. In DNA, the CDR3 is TGCAGTGCTAGGGGCTCCGGGGGCACCGGGGAGCTGTTTTTT.

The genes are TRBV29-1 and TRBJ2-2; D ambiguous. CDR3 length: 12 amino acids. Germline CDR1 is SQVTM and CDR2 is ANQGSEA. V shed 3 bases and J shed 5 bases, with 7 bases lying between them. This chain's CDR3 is CSVDRRTGELFF. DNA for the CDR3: TGCAGCGTTGATAGGCGGACCGGGGAGCTGTTTTTT.

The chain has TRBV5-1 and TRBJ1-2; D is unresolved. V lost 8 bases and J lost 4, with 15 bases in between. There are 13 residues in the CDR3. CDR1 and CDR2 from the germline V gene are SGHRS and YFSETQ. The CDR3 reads CARSPDRFYGYTF. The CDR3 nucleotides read TGCGCCAGAAGCCCCGACCGCTTCTATGGCTACACCTTC.

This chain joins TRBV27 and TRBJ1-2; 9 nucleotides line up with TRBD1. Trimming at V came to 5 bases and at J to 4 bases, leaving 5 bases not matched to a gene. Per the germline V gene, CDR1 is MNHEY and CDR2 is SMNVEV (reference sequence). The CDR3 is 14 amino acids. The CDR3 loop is CASSRTGVFYGYTF. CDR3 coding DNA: TGTGCCAGCAGTAGGACAGGGGTTTTCTATGGCTACACCTTC.

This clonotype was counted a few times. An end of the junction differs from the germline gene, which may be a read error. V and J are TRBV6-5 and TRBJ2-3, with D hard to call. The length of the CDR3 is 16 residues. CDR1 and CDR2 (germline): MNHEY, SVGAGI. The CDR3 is CASSYYTDPLPDTQYF. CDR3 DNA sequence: TGTGCCAGCAGCTACTATACGGACCCATTACCAGATACGCAGTATTTT.

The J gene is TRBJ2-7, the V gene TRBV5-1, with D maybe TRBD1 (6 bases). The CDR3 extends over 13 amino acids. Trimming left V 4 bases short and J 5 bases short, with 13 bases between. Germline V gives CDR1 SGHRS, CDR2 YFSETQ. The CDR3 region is CASSARSGDEQYF. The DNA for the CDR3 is TGCGCCAGCAGCGCGCGATCAGGGGACGAGCAGTACTTC. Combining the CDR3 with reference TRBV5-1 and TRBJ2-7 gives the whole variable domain KAGVTQTPRYLIKTRGQQVTLSCSPISGHRSVSWYQQTPGQGLQFLFEYFSETQRNKGNFPGRFSGRQFSNSRSEMNVSTLELGDSALYLCASSARSGDEQYFGPGTRLTVT.

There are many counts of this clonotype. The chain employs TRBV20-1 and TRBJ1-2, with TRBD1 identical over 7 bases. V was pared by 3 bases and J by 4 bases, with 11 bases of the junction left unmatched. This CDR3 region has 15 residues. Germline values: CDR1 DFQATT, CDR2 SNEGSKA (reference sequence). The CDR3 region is CSASRGGETSYGYTF. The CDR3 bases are TGCAGTGCTAGTAGAGGGGGCGAAACGAGCTATGGCTACACCTTC.

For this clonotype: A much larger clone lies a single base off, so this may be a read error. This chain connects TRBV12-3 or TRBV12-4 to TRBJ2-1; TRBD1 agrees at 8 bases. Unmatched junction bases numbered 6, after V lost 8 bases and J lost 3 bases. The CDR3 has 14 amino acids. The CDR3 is CASGSGQVYNEQFF. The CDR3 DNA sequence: TGTGCCAGCGGTTCGGGACAGGTCTACAATGAGCAGTTCTTC.

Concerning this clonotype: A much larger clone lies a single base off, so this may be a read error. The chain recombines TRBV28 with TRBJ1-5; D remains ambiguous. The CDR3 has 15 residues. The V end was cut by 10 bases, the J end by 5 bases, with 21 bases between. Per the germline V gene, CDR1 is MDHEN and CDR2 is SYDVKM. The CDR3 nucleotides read TGTGCCACCCAAGGTTGGGAGGAGGGCGATCAGCCCCAGCATTTT. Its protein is CATQGWEEGDQPQHF.

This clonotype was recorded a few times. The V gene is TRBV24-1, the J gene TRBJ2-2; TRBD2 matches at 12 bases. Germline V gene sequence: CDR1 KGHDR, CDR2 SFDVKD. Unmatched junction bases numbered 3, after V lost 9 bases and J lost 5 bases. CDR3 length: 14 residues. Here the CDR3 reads CATHGTSGTGELFF. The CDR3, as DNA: TGTGCCACCCACGGGACTAGCGGGACCGGGGAGCTGTTTTTT.

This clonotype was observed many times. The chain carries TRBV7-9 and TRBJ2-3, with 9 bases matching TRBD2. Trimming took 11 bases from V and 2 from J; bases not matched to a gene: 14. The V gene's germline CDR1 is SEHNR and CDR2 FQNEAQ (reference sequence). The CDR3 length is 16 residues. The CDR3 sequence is CASQGGRAPHTDTQYF. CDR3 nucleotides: TGTGCCTCCCAGGGCGGGAGGGCCCCCCACACAGATACGCAGTATTTT.